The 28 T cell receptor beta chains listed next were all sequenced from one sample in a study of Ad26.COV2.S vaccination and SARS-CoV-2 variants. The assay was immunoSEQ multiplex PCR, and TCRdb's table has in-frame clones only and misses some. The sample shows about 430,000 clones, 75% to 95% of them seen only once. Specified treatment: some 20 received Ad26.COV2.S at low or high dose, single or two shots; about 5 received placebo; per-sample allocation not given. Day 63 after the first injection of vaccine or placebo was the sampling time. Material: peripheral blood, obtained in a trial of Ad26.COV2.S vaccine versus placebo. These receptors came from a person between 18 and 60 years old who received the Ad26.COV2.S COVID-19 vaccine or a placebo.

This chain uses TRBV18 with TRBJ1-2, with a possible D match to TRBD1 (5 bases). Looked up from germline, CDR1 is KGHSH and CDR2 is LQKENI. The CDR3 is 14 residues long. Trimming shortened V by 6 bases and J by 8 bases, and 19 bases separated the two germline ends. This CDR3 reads CASSLPGTGGGYTF. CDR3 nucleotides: TGTGCCAGCTCTCTCCCGGGGACGGGAGGGGGCTACACCTTC.

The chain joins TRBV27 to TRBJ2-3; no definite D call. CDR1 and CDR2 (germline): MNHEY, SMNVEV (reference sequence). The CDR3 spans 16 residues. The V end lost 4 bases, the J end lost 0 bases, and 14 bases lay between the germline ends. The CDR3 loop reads CASSYWGVRSTDTQYF. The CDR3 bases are TGTGCCAGCAGTTATTGGGGTGTACGAAGCACAGATACGCAGTATTTT.

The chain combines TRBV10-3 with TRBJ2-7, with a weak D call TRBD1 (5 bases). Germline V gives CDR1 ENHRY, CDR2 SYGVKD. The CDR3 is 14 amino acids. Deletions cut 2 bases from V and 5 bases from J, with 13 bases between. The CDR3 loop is CAISENLGVDEQYF. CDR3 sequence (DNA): TGTGCCATCAGTGAGAACTTAGGGGTTGACGAGCAGTACTTC.

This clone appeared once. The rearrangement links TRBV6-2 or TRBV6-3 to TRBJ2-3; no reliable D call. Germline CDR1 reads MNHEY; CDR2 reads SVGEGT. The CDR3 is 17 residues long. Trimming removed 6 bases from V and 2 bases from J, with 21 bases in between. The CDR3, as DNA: TGTGCCAGCAGCCCCGGACGCATTTCTACTTTCACAGATACGCAGTATTTT. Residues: CASSPGRISTFTDTQYF.

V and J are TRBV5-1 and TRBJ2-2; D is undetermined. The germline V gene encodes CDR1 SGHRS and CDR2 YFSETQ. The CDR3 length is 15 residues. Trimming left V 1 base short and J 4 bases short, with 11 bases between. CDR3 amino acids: CASSLRGESTGELFF. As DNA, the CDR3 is TGCGCCAGCAGCTTGCGAGGAGAGAGCACCGGGGAGCTGTTTTTT.

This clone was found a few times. The CDR3 sequence: CASSQDLTQITGELFF. DNA for the CDR3: TGTGCCAGCAGCCAAGATCTAACACAGATCACCGGGGAGCTGTTTTTT. The chain employs TRBV14 and TRBJ2-2; unclear D gene. The CDR3 has 16 residues. Germline CDR1 is SGHDN and CDR2 is FVKESK. The V and J ends lost 0 bases and 4 bases respectively, with 12 bases between them.

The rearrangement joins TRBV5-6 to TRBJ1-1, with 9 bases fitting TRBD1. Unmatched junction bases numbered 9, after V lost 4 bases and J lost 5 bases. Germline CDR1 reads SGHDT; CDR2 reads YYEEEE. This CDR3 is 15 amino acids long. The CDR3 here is CASSLRDRERTEAFF. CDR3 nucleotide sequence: TGTGCCAGCAGCCTAAGGGACAGGGAGAGGACTGAAGCTTTCTTT.

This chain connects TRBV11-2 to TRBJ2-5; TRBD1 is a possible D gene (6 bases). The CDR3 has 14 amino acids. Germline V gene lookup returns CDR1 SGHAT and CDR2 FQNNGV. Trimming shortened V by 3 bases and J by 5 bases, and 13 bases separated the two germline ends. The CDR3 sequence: CASSFFSGVETQYF. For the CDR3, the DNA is TGTGCCAGCAGCTTCTTTTCAGGGGTGGAGACCCAGTACTTC.

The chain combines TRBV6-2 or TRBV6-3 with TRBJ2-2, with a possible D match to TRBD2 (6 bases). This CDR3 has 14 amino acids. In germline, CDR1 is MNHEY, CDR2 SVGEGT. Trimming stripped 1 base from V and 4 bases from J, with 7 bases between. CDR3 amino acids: CASSYFGGTGELFF. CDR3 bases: TGTGCCAGCAGTTACTTCGGGGGCACCGGGGAGCTGTTTTTT.

The DNA for the CDR3 is TGTGCCAGCAGTTCTCCCCGGCTGAATGAGCAGTTCTTC. Protein sequence: CASSSPRLNEQFF. The rearrangement uses TRBV6-5 and TRBJ2-1; D is undetermined. CDR1 and CDR2 (germline): MNHEY, SVGAGI. Trimming left V 4 bases short and J 7 bases short, with 11 bases between. This CDR3 contains 13 residues.

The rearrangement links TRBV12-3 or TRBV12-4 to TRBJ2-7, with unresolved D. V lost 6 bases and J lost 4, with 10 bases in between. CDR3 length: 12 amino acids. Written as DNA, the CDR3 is TGTGCCAGCAGCCTAACGTTGTACGAGCAGTACTTC. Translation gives CASSLTLYEQYF.

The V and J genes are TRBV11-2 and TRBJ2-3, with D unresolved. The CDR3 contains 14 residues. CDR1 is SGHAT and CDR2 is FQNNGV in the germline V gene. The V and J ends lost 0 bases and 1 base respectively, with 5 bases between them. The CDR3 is CASSLDRRTDTQYF. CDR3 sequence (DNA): TGTGCCAGCAGCTTAGATCGGCGCACAGATACGCAGTATTTT.

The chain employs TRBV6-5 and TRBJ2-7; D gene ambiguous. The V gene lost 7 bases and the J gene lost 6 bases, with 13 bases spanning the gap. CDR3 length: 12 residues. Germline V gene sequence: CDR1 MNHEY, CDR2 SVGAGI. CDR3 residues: CASTSLRFEQYF. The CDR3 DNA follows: TGTGCCAGCACCTCGCTAAGGTTCGAGCAGTACTTC.

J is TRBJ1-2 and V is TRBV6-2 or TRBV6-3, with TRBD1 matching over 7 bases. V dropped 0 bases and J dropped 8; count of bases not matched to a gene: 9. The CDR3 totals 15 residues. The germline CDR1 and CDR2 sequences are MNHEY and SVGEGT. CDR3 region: CASSYSGEGADGYTF. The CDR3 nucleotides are TGTGCCAGCAGTTACTCGGGAGAGGGGGCGGACGGCTACACCTTC.

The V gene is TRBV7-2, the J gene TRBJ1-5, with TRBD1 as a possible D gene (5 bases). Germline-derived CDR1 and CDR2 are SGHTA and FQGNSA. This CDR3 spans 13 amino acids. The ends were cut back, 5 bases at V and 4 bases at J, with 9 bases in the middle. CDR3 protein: CASSLDRNQPQHF. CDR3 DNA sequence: TGTGCCAGCAGCCTTGACAGAAATCAGCCCCAGCATTTT.

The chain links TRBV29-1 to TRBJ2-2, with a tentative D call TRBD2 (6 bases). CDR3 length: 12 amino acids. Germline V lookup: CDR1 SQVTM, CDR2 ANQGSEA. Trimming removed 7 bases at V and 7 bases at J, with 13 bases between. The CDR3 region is CSGEATGGELFF. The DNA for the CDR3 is TGCAGCGGGGAGGCGACGGGCGGGGAGCTGTTTTTT.

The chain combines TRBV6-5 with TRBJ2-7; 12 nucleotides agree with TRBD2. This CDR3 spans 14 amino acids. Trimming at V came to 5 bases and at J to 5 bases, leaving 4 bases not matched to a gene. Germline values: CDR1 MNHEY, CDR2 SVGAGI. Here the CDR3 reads CASSRTSGVDEQYF. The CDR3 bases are TGTGCCAGCAGTAGGACTAGCGGGGTGGACGAGCAGTACTTC.

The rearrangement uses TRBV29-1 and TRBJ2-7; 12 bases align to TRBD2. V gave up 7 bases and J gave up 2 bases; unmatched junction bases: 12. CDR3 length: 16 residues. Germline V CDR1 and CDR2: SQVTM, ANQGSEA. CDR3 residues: CSAKLAGGPTPYEQYF. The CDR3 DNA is TGCAGCGCCAAGCTAGCGGGAGGGCCAACGCCCTACGAGCAGTACTTC.

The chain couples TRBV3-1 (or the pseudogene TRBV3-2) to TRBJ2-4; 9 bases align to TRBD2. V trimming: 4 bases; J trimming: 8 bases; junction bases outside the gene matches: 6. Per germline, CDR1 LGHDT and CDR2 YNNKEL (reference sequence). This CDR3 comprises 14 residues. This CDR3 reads CASSLSGSGYIQYF. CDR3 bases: TGTGCCAGCAGCCTTAGCGGGAGTGGGTACATTCAGTACTTC.

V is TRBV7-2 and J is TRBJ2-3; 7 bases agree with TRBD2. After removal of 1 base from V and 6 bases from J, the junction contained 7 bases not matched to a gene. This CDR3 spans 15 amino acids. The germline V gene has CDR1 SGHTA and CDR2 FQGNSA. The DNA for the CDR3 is TGTGCCAGCAGCTTAGGACTAGCCGCCTCCGATACGCAGTATTTT. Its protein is CASSLGLAASDTQYF.

The CDR3 loop is CASSIGLTSNTGELFF. CDR3 bases: TGTGCCAGTAGTATTGGCTTAACCTCGAACACCGGGGAGCTGTTTTTT. The chain recombines TRBV19 with TRBJ2-2; no reliable D call. Germline values: CDR1 LNHDA, CDR2 SQIVND (reference sequence). The CDR3 sequence is 16 residues long. The germline V and J ends were trimmed by 3 bases and 0 bases, with 11 bases remaining between them.

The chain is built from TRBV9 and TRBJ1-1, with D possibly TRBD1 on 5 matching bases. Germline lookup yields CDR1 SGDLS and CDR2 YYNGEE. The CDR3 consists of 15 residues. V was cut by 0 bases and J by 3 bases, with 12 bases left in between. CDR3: CASSVVQGWDTEAFF. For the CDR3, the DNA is TGTGCCAGCAGCGTAGTCCAGGGATGGGACACTGAAGCTTTCTTT.

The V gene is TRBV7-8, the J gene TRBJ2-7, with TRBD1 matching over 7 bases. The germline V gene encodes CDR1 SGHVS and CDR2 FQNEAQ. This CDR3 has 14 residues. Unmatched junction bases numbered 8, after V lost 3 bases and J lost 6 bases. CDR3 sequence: CASSFLRDRVEQYF. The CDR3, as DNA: TGTGCCAGCAGCTTTCTCCGAGACAGGGTCGAGCAGTACTTC.

CDR3 loop: CASSPRGQSTQYF. CDR3 sequence (DNA): TGTGCCAGCAGCCCAAGGGGTCAGAGTACCCAGTACTTC. This chain joins TRBV14 and TRBJ2-5; D might be TRBD1 (5 bases). Looked up from germline, CDR1 is SGHDN and CDR2 is FVKESK. This CDR3 has 13 residues. The V gene lost 4 bases and the J gene lost 8 bases, with 14 bases spanning the gap.

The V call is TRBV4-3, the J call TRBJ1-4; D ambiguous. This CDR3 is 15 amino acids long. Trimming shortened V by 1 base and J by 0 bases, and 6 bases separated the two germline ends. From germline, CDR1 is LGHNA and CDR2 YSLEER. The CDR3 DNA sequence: TGCGCCAGCAGCCAAGGGGGAGCAACTAATGAAAAACTGTTTTTT. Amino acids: CASSQGGATNEKLFF.

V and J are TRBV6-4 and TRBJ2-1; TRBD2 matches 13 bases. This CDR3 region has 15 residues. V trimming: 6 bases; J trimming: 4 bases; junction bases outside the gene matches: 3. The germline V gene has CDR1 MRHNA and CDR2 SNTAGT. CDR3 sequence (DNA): TGTGCCAGCAGGTTACTAGCGGGAGGGTACAATGAGCAGTTCTTC. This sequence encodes CASRLLAGGYNEQFF.

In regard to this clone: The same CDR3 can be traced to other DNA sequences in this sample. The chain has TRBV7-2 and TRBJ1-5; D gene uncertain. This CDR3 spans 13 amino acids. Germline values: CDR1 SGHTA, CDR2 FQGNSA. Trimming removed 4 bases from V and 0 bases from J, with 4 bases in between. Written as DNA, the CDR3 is TGTGCCAGCAGCTCCAATAGCAATCAGCCCCAGCATTTT. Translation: CASSSNSNQPQHF.

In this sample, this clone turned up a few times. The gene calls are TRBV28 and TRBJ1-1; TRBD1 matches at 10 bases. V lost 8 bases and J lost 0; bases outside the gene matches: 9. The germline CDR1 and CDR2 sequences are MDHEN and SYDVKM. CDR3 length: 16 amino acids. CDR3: CASGGTGERVNTEAFF. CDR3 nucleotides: TGTGCCAGCGGCGGGACAGGGGAAAGGGTGAACACTGAAGCTTTCTTT.